One sample yielded the 5 T cell receptor beta chains listed below, sequenced in a study of a mutant IDH1 vaccine in newly diagnosed glioma. Time point: week 47, end of study. Each dose delivered 300 ug of mutant IDH1 20-mer peptide subcutaneously with imiquimod. The repertoire was sequenced with immunoSEQ multiplex PCR; TCRdb's copy has only in-frame clones and lacks some. The data show roughly 34,000 clones, with around 90% seen just once and 5% to 6.5% held by the top ten. No antigen is known for these receptors. The sequencing used PBMCs, collected from a glioma patient whose treatment included an IDH1 peptide vaccine. The receptors derive from a woman aged 40 to 49 with glioma.

This chain uses TRBV2 with TRBJ2-2; a weak D match, TRBD1 (6 bases). Germline loops: CDR1 SNHLY, CDR2 FYNNEI. CDR3 length equals 14 residues. Trimming stripped 6 bases from V and 7 bases from J, with 15 bases between. The CDR3: CASRRQVQNGELFF. The CDR3 nucleotides read TGTGCCAGCAGAAGACAGGTTCAGAACGGGGAGCTGTTTTTT. The full variable domain, its missing parts supplied by reference TRBV2 and TRBJ2-2, is EPEVTQTPSHQVTQMGQEVILRCVPISNHLYFYWYRQILGQKVEFLVSFYNNEISEKSEIFDDQFSVERPDGSNFTLKIRSTKLEDSAMYFCASRRQVQNGELFFGEGSRLTVL.

This chain uses TRBV14 with TRBJ2-2; D may be TRBD2 (6 bases). Germline assignment: CDR1 SGHDN and CDR2 FVKESK. The germline V and J ends were trimmed by 1 base and 6 bases, with 12 bases remaining between them. CDR3 length: 15 residues. In nucleotides, the CDR3 is TGTGCCAGCAGCCAAGGTACTAGCACGGCCGGGGAGCTGTTTTTT. Its protein is CASSQGTSTAGELFF.

CDR3 region: CASGDYGAYNEQFF. The CDR3 DNA reads as TGTGCCAGCGGGGACTACGGGGCCTACAATGAGCAGTTCTTC. The chain links TRBV7-2 to TRBJ2-1; TRBD2 matches at 7 bases. Germline V gene data show CDR1 as SGHTA and CDR2 as FQGNSA. The CDR3 consists of 14 residues. Trimming took 8 bases from V and 2 from J; bases not matched to a gene: 6. Full variable domain (outside the CDR3, taken from reference TRBV7-2 and TRBJ2-1): GAGVSQSPSNKVTEKGKDVELRCDPISGHTALYWYRQSLGQGLEFLIYFQGNSAPDKSGLPSDRFSAERTGGSVSTLTIQRTQQEDSAVYLCASGDYGAYNEQFFGPGTRLTVL.

V is TRBV27 and J is TRBJ2-3; TRBD2 is a possible D gene (6 bases). CDR1 and CDR2 from the germline V gene are MNHEY and SMNVEV (reference sequence). The CDR3 has 13 amino acids. V was clipped by 8 bases and J by 7 bases, with 16 bases between them. The CDR3 DNA is TGTGCCAGCGCCGGGAGTTTCGGCCATACGCAGTATTTT. Protein sequence: CASAGSFGHTQYF.

The chain links TRBV5-4 to TRBJ2-7, with D possibly called TRBD1 or TRBD2 (5 bases each). The germline V gene has CDR1 SGHNT and CDR2 YYREEE (reference sequence). The CDR3 totals 15 residues. Trimming removed 4 bases at V and 5 bases at J, with 19 bases between. CDR3 DNA: TGTGCCAGCAGCGCAAAACGAGGGGCCGGGGACGAGCAGTACTTC. Protein: CASSAKRGAGDEQYF.